The next 4 T cell receptor beta chains were all read from a single sample in a study of cytomegalovirus exposure and HLA in healthy donors. 60 Vbeta and 13 Jbeta primers were used in PCR. The protocol was immunoSEQ multiplex PCR, while the TCRdb copy is restricted to in-frame clones and leaves out a portion. The sample yields under 250,000 clones, 75% to 85% seen once. Sequences were obtained from PBMCs. These TCRs come from a woman aged 40 to 49 in good health and CMV-seronegative.

This chain links TRBV19 with TRBJ1-5; 10 bases match TRBD1. The V gene's germline CDR1 is LNHDA and CDR2 SQIVND (reference sequence). The length of the CDR3 is 12 residues. The V gene end was trimmed by 5 bases and the J gene end by 12 bases; junction bases not matched to a gene: 4. CDR3 sequence reads: CASSAGTGVQHF. The CDR3 DNA reads as TGTGCCAGTAGTGCCGGGACAGGGGTCCAGCATTTT.

The chain carries TRBV10-2 and TRBJ1-2; D is undetermined. Germline V gene lookup returns CDR1 WSHSY and CDR2 SAAADI. Trimming removed 10 bases at V and 1 base at J, with 13 bases between. The CDR3 spans 13 residues. The DNA for the CDR3 is TGCGCCACCGTGGGAGACTTTAACTATGGCTACACCTTC. Encoded protein: CATVGDFNYGYTF.

The chain links TRBV6-5 to TRBJ2-3; a possible D gene is TRBD2 (5 bases). Looked up from germline, CDR1 is MNHEY and CDR2 is SVGAGI. There are 13 residues in the CDR3. The V gene lost 7 bases and the J gene lost 6 bases, with 14 bases spanning the gap. In DNA, the CDR3 is TGTGCCAGCACCGGACTGCCGAGGGATACGCAGTATTTT. Translating it yields CASTGLPRDTQYF.

The V and J genes are TRBV6-6 and TRBJ1-2; TRBD1 agrees at 7 bases. Germline loops: CDR1 MNHNY, CDR2 SVGAGI (reference sequence). Losses at the gene ends were 4 bases for V and 13 bases for J; bases not matched to a gene: 15. The CDR3 is 14 amino acids. In DNA, the CDR3 is TGTGCCAGCAGTTTACCCTCGGGACAGACCTATCTCACCTTC. Its protein is CASSLPSGQTYLTF.